The T cell receptor (beta chain) described here comes from a study of blood T cell repertoires in COVID-19. Produced via immunoSEQ multiplex PCR; TCRdb's table is partial and in-frame only. Seen here are fewer than 250,000 clones, 88% observed once, and the top ten hold roughly 2.5%. This sequence originates from a woman aged 55-70 years with acute or convalescent COVID-19. Material for sequencing was peripheral blood.

CDR3 sequence: CASSALDRGYYEQYF. CDR3 sequence (DNA): TGCGCCAGCAGTGCGCTGGACAGGGGCTACTACGAGCAGTACTTC. The chain is built from TRBV10-2 and TRBJ2-7, with 9 bases matching TRBD1. This CDR3 region has 15 residues. Germline CDR1 and CDR2: WSHSY and SAAADI. V was clipped by 4 bases and J by 3 bases; unmatched bases: 7.